Below are 23 T cell receptor beta chains sequenced from a single sample in a study of identical twins (dated by TCRdb to the mid-2010s). Receptors were amplified or captured by 5' RACE. Sequencer: Illumina HiSeq 2000. TCRdb reran the public reads through fastp at Q25 and MiXCR, keeping productive beta chains. Each record represents a unique CDR3 protein, reported with the most common genes and DNA among its rows. The sample includes around 100,000 distinct CDR3 sequences, with around 5.5% observed a single time. The ten largest clonotypes hold approximately 12% of the sample. Sequencing was performed on memory T cells sorted from blood. The sample's cell subset or site label is to be understood as: CD45RO+ enriched T cells. The receptors come from a woman between 50 and 59 years old in good health.

This chain connects TRBV29-1 to TRBJ2-2; 7 positions agree with TRBD1. This CDR3 has 13 residues. The germline CDR1 and CDR2 sequences are SQVTM and ANQGSEA. The ends lost 3 bases at V and 5 bases at J; junction bases unmatched: 3. The CDR3: CSVDPTGTGELFF. CDR3 DNA: TGCAGCGTTGATCCGACAGGGACCGGGGAGCTGTTTTTT.

The sample holds many counts of this clonotype. One junction end disagrees with the germline gene, perhaps due to a read error. The chain is built from TRBV14 and TRBJ2-5, with 13 bases that match TRBD2. CDR3 length equals 18 residues. CDR1 and CDR2 (germline): SGHDN, FVKESK. The CDR3 is CASSEERTSGRVGETQYF. DNA of the CDR3: TGTGCCAGCAGCGAAGAACGGACTAGCGGGAGAGTGGGGGAGACCCAGTACTTC.

This clonotype has a count of ten or more. J is TRBJ1-2 and V is TRBV5-6; TRBD1 matches 11 bases. The V and J ends lost 4 bases and 7 bases, in that order; junction bases with no gene match: 6. Per germline, CDR1 SGHDT and CDR2 YYEEEE. The CDR3 contains 14 residues. The CDR3 region has the DNA TGTGCCAGCAGCACCGGACAGGGGGCGCGTGGCTACACCTTC. This translates into CASSTGQGARGYTF.

J is TRBJ2-5 and V is TRBV10-3, with D hard to call. In germline, CDR1 is ENHRY, CDR2 SYGVKD. The CDR3 is 12 amino acids. V was clipped by 3 bases and J by 5 bases, with 7 bases between them. The CDR3 DNA is TGTGCCATCAGTGACGGAAGCGAGACCCAGTACTTC. Amino acids: CAISDGSETQYF.

This chain uses TRBV12-5 with TRBJ2-4; either TRBD1 or TRBD2 may supply D (5 bases each). The V and J ends lost 0 bases and 3 bases respectively, with 9 bases between them. Germline V gene lookup returns CDR1 LGHNT and CDR2 FRNRAP. The CDR3 totals 15 residues. CDR3 nucleotides: TGTGCTAGTGGTTTGGTACGGGACCGCAAAAACATTCAGTACTTC. It specifies CASGLVRDRKNIQYF.

There are many counts of this clonotype. The V and J genes are TRBV4-1 and TRBJ2-7; D is tentatively TRBD1 or TRBD2 (5 bases each). The germline V gene has CDR1 MGHRA and CDR2 YSYEKL. This CDR3 comprises 17 residues. Trimming left V 4 bases short and J 0 bases short, with 19 bases between. The CDR3 DNA sequence: TGCGCCAGCAGCCCGCATGCTGGGACGGGCAGCTCCTACGAGCAGTACGTC. It specifies CASSPHAGTGSSYEQYV.

This clonotype came up many times. This chain joins TRBV21-1 and TRBJ2-5; whether TRBD2, the table's D call, matches the DNA was not checked. TRBV21-1 is flagged as a pseudogene. CDR3 length: 18 amino acids. CDR3 nucleotide sequence: TGTGCCAGCAGCAAATATCGGCTAGCGGGAGTTGTATGGGAGACCCAGTACTTC. This sequence encodes CASSKYRLAGVVWETQYF.

This clonotype was counted between two and nine times. The chain couples TRBV4-1 to TRBJ1-4; D is possibly TRBD1 (6 bases). The germline V and J ends were trimmed by 4 bases and 7 bases, with 19 bases remaining between them. This CDR3 is built from 16 residues. CDR1 and CDR2 (germline): MGHRA, YSYEKL. The CDR3 DNA reads TGCGCCAGCAGCCCACAAGGACACCTGGACAGTGAAAAACTGTTTTTT. Amino acids: CASSPQGHLDSEKLFF.

V usage is TRBV3-1 and J usage is TRBJ2-1; D gene unclear. Germline-derived CDR1 and CDR2 are LGHDT and YNNKEL (reference sequence). The CDR3 consists of 12 residues. V gave up 5 bases and J gave up 6 bases, with 8 bases separating them. CDR3 in amino acids: CASSVKPNEQFF. The CDR3 bases are TGTGCCAGCAGCGTCAAGCCCAATGAGCAGTTCTTC.

This clonotype was counted many times. J is TRBJ2-7 and V is TRBV6-5, with 12 positions matching TRBD2. The germline V gene encodes CDR1 MNHEY and CDR2 SVGAGI. There are 14 residues in the CDR3. V lost 5 bases, J lost 6 bases, and 5 bases stayed unmatched. The CDR3 loop reads CASSTTSGSPEQYF. The CDR3 coding sequence is TGTGCCAGCAGTACGACTAGCGGGAGTCCCGAGCAGTACTTC.

The chain uses TRBV4-1 and TRBJ2-1; 9 nucleotides match TRBD1. Germline trimming cut 6 bases from V and 4 bases from J; bases unmatched to any gene: 7. Germline V CDR1 and CDR2: MGHRA, YSYEKL. The CDR3 is 15 amino acids. The CDR3 here is CASRRQGEKYNEQFF. In nucleotides, the CDR3 is TGCGCCAGCAGACGACAGGGGGAGAAGTACAATGAGCAGTTCTTC.

This clonotype came up many times. V is TRBV12-3 or TRBV12-4 and J is TRBJ1-5, with 7 positions matching TRBD1. The CDR3 sequence is 14 residues long. V gave up 6 bases and J gave up 5 bases; unmatched junction bases: 7. CDR3 residues: CASRAGTDYQPQHF. The CDR3 region has the DNA TGTGCCAGCAGGGCCGGGACAGACTATCAGCCCCAGCATTTT.

V and J are TRBV19 and TRBJ1-6; possible D gene TRBD1, 5 bases. The CDR3 runs 14 residues. Germline loops: CDR1 LNHDA, CDR2 SQIVND (reference sequence). V dropped 5 bases and J dropped 7 bases, with 12 bases sitting between them. CDR3 sequence reads: CASSHRGQNSPLHF. CDR3 DNA: TGTGCCAGTAGTCATAGGGGTCAGAATTCACCCCTCCACTTT.

This clonotype was detected many times. The J gene is TRBJ2-2, the V gene TRBV20-1, with D perhaps matching TRBD1 or TRBD2 (7 bases each). The V end was cut by 3 bases, the J end by 3 bases, with 17 bases between. The CDR3 length is 16 residues. Germline V gene sequence: CDR1 DFQATT, CDR2 SNEGSKA (reference sequence). The CDR3: CSASQRDSFYTGELFF. The CDR3 bases are TGCAGTGCTAGCCAGCGGGACAGCTTTTACACCGGGGAGCTGTTTTTT.

This clonotype was found many times. The rearrangement uses TRBV5-5 and TRBJ2-1, with 7 bases identical to TRBD1. V lost 4 bases, J lost 1 base, and 8 bases stayed unmatched. The CDR3 consists of 16 residues. Germline CDR1 reads SGHKS; CDR2 reads YYEKEE (reference sequence). DNA of the CDR3: TGTGCCAGCAGCGGCGAGGGGGCATGGTCCTACAATGAGCAGTTCTTC. It is translated as CASSGEGAWSYNEQFF.

V and J are TRBV4-1 and TRBJ2-1; 7 bases fit TRBD1. The CDR3 contains 16 residues. From germline, CDR1 is MGHRA and CDR2 YSYEKL. The ends lost 4 bases at V and 6 bases at J; junction bases unmatched: 12. The CDR3 DNA is TGCGCCAGCAGCCGAGAAGGGGGCCTTTTCGGCAATGAGCAGTTCTTC. Translating gives CASSREGGLFGNEQFF.

This clonotype was detected ten times or more. CDR3 region: CASSPGQYNEQFF. As DNA, the CDR3 is TGTGCCAGCAGCCCAGGACAATACAATGAGCAGTTCTTC. The rearrangement joins TRBV7-9 to TRBJ2-1; tentatively, D is TRBD1 (5 bases). The germline V gene has CDR1 SEHNR and CDR2 FQNEAQ (reference sequence). The CDR3 is 13 residues long. V was clipped by 5 bases and J by 4 bases, with 9 bases between them.

This clonotype was found many times. The V and J genes are TRBV7-2 and TRBJ2-2; TRBD1 or TRBD2 may be the D gene (5 bases each). With 4 bases removed from V and 5 bases from J, the gap between germline ends came to 11 bases. Germline V lookup: CDR1 SGHTA, CDR2 FQGNSA. The CDR3 covers 14 residues. CDR3 in DNA: TGTGCCAGCAGCTGGGGGACGGAAACCGGGGAGCTGTTTTTT. It encodes CASSWGTETGELFF.

On this clonotype itself: This may be a read error, as it is one base from a much larger clone. The chain combines TRBV6-6 with TRBJ2-6; D might be TRBD2 (7 bases). This CDR3 comprises 15 residues. The V and J ends lost 4 bases and 13 bases respectively, with 20 bases between them. CDR1 is MNHNY, CDR2 SVGAGI, per germline (reference sequence). CDR3 sequence: CASSLARGGTVVLTF. The CDR3, as DNA: TGTGCCAGCAGTTTAGCGAGGGGGGGAACAGTGGTCCTGACTTTC.

This clonotype was picked up many times. This chain connects TRBV7-9 to TRBJ1-5; D remains unclear. Germline lookup yields CDR1 SEHNR and CDR2 FQNEAQ (reference sequence). The germline V and J ends were trimmed by 2 bases and 5 bases, with 7 bases remaining between them. The CDR3 has 13 residues. This CDR3 is CASSLRADQPQHF. DNA for the CDR3: TGTGCCAGCAGCTTAAGGGCAGATCAGCCCCAGCATTTT. Drawing the rest from reference TRBV7-9 and TRBJ1-5, the complete variable domain is DTGVSQNPRHKITKRGQNVTFRCDPISEHNRLYWYRQTLGQGPEFLTYFQNEAQLEKSRLLSDRFSAERPKGSFSTLEIQRTEQGDSAMYLCASSLRADQPQHFGDGTRLSIL.

This clonotype occurred many times. The J gene is TRBJ2-3, the V gene TRBV6-4; D unclear. Trimming left V 5 bases short and J 4 bases short, with 10 bases between. The germline gives CDR1 MRHNA, CDR2 SNTAGT. This CDR3 region has 13 residues. The CDR3 loop reads CASSPRSADTQYF. In DNA form, the CDR3 reads TGTGCCAGCAGTCCCCGAAGTGCAGATACGCAGTATTTT.

The V and J genes are TRBV2 and TRBJ2-3; a weak D match, TRBD2 (6 bases). CDR1 is SNHLY, CDR2 FYNNEI, per germline. Trimming removed 5 bases from V and 1 base from J, with 13 bases in between. This CDR3 spans 15 amino acids. The CDR3 loop reads CASSPSGFGTDTQYF. The CDR3 nucleotides read TGTGCCAGCAGTCCCAGCGGGTTTGGCACAGATACGCAGTATTTT.

This clonotype was recorded many times. This chain uses TRBV7-6 with TRBJ2-7; 8 nucleotides agree with TRBD2. The V gene's germline CDR1 is SGHVS and CDR2 FNYEAQ. V shed 2 bases and J 6 bases; nucleotides not matched to a gene: 9. This CDR3 has 15 amino acids. CDR3 coding DNA: TGTGCCAGCAGCTTATCCCCGGGACTAGTTATCGAGCAGTACGTC. Its translation is CASSLSPGLVIEQYV.